These 4 T cell receptor beta chains originate from one sample sequenced in a study of blood T cell repertoires in COVID-19. Data came from immunoSEQ multiplex PCR; TCRdb stores just in-frame clones and leaves some out. The sample records approximately 250,000 clones, over 80% being singletons. Sequencing was carried out using peripheral blood. Receptor source: a man aged 55 to 70 who had recovered from COVID-19.

The chain combines TRBV28 with TRBJ1-5, with D possibly being TRBD1 (6 bases). This CDR3 spans 13 amino acids. V shed 6 bases and J shed 3 bases, with 9 bases lying between them. Germline-derived CDR1 and CDR2 are MDHEN and SYDVKM. In nucleotides, the CDR3 is TGTGCCAGCAGACAGGGCGCCAATCAGCCCCAGCATTTT. Its translation is CASRQGANQPQHF. The entire variable domain, with the rest obtained from reference TRBV28 and TRBJ1-5, is as follows: DVKVTQSSRYLVKRTGEKVFLECVQDMDHENMFWYRQDPGLGLRLIYFSYDVKMKEKGDIPEGYSVSREKKERFSLILESASTNQTSMYLCASRQGANQPQHFGDGTRLSIL.

This sequence joins TRBV19 and TRBJ2-6; no definite D call. Looked up from germline, CDR1 is LNHDA and CDR2 is SQIVND (reference sequence). The CDR3 is 16 residues long. Trimming stripped 6 bases from V and 0 bases from J, with 12 bases between. This CDR3 is CASSVPQISGANVLTF. CDR3 DNA sequence: TGTGCCAGTAGCGTCCCACAAATCTCTGGGGCCAACGTCCTGACTTTC.

This rearrangement joins TRBV6-2 or TRBV6-3 to TRBJ2-7, with D maybe TRBD1 (7 bases). Between the trimmed V and J ends, which lost 6 bases and 1 base, there was a span of 16 bases. The CDR3 extends over 15 amino acids. Germline CDR1 MNHEY, CDR2 SVGEGT. The CDR3 nucleotides are TGTGCCAGCAGCAAAGCGGCAGGGGGGTCCTACGAGCAGTACTTC. It specifies CASSKAAGGSYEQYF.

This clone was observed many times. The chain carries TRBV7-7 and TRBJ2-7; TRBD2 is a possible D gene (5 bases). The CDR3 covers 14 residues. V was clipped by 3 bases and J by 0 bases, with 9 bases between them. Germline CDR1 reads SSHAT; CDR2 reads FNYEAQ (reference sequence). The CDR3 loop is CASSFRRDSYEQYF. CDR3 DNA: TGTGCCAGCAGCTTTCGCCGGGACTCCTACGAGCAGTACTTC.